The next 11 T cell receptor beta chains were all read from a single sample in a study of blood T cell repertoires in COVID-19. The method was immunoSEQ multiplex PCR; TCRdb's version includes in-frame clones alone and lacks a portion of them. The sample yields around 100,000 clones, about 85% seen once. The specimen was peripheral blood. The receptors shown here come from a man aged 50 or older with acute or convalescent COVID-19.

The chain has TRBV18 and TRBJ1-2; 7 bases match TRBD1. This CDR3 contains 15 residues. The V segment lost 9 bases and the J segment 2 bases; nucleotides outside the gene matches: 12. CDR1 is KGHSH and CDR2 is LQKENI in the germline V gene. The CDR3 spells CASSPSTGKNYGYTF. CDR3 coding DNA: TGTGCCAGTTCGCCTTCGACAGGGAAGAACTATGGCTACACCTTC.

This chain connects TRBV18 to TRBJ2-7, with 7 bases that match TRBD1. The CDR3 is made up of 15 amino acids. Germline values: CDR1 KGHSH, CDR2 LQKENI. V lost 3 bases to trimming and J lost 1 base; unmatched junction nucleotides: 6. Written as DNA, the CDR3 is TGTGCCAGCTCACCGGGGCAGGGGGAATCCTACGAGCAGTACTTC. Translating gives CASSPGQGESYEQYF.

V gene TRBV11-2 combines with J gene TRBJ2-3; 9 nucleotides line up with TRBD1. Unmatched junction bases numbered 8, after V lost 5 bases and J lost 5 bases. CDR1 SGHAT and CDR2 FQNNGV come from the germline V gene. This CDR3 spans 15 amino acids. DNA for the CDR3: TGTGCCAGCAGCCCCGGGACAGGGCCCCTAGATACGCAGTATTTT. Translating gives CASSPGTGPLDTQYF.

This chain links TRBV24-1 with TRBJ1-1; the match to TRBD1 covers 10 bases. V shed 4 bases, J shed 3 bases, and the junction held 1 base outside the gene matches. The CDR3 totals 14 residues. CDR1 and CDR2 (germline): KGHDR, SFDVKD. The CDR3 DNA follows: TGTGCCACCAGTGAAGGGACAGGGGACACTGAAGCTTTCTTT. The encoded protein is CATSEGTGDTEAFF.

CDR3 loop: CASSERRQIPPGAFF. The CDR3 DNA sequence: TGTGCCAGCAGTGAACGCCGACAGATCCCACCAGGAGCTTTCTTT. The chain employs TRBV2 and TRBJ1-1; TRBD1 is a possible D gene (5 bases). CDR1 is SNHLY, CDR2 FYNNEI, per germline. CDR3 length equals 15 residues. V was shortened by 2 bases and J by 10 bases, with 20 bases between the two germline ends.

V is TRBV7-2 and J is TRBJ1-4, with D maybe TRBD1 (6 bases). CDR1 is SGHTA, CDR2 FQGNSA, per germline. The CDR3 covers 15 residues. With 5 bases removed from V and 6 bases from J, the gap between germline ends came to 16 bases. The CDR3 DNA sequence: TGTGCCAGCAGCCCCCAGACAGGAGGTCATGAAAAACTGTTTTTT. This sequence encodes CASSPQTGGHEKLFF.

The J gene is TRBJ2-5, the V gene TRBV5-1; 12 bases line up with TRBD2. This CDR3 contains 16 residues. CDR1 and CDR2 (germline): SGHRS, YFSETQ. V trimming: 4 bases; J trimming: 1 base; junction bases outside the gene matches: 5. This CDR3 reads CASSQGLAGIQETQYF. The CDR3 DNA is TGCGCCAGCAGCCAAGGACTAGCGGGGATCCAAGAGACCCAGTACTTC.

The V and J genes are TRBV4-1 and TRBJ1-2; 7 bases line up with TRBD1. Trimming cost V 4 bases and J 8 bases; bases outside gene matches: 10. From germline, CDR1 is MGHRA and CDR2 YSYEKL. The CDR3 length is 14 residues. Here the CDR3 DNA reads TGCGCCAGCAGCCTATATCAGGGGGAGCGAGGCTACACCTTC. The encoded protein is CASSLYQGERGYTF.

This clone appeared once. This chain uses TRBV24-1 with TRBJ1-1, with 8 bases fitting TRBD1. V trimming: 3 bases; J trimming: 1 base; junction bases outside the gene matches: 3. Per germline, CDR1 KGHDR and CDR2 SFDVKD. The CDR3 runs to 15 residues. CDR3 in DNA: TGTGCCACCAGTGATCAGGGGGCGCGGAACACTGAAGCTTTCTTT. It codes for CATSDQGARNTEAFF.

The genes are TRBV27 and TRBJ1-4, with TRBD1 matching 8 bases. V was pared by 5 bases and J by 8 bases, with 7 bases of the junction left unmatched. The CDR3 extends over 14 amino acids. The V gene's germline CDR1 is MNHEY and CDR2 SMNVEV (reference sequence). CDR3 protein: CASSPGQGGEKLFF. The CDR3, as DNA: TGTGCCAGCAGTCCTGGACAGGGCGGGGAAAAACTGTTTTTT.

The sample holds one count of this clone. The chain combines TRBV30 with TRBJ2-1, with 8 bases aligning to TRBD2. The germline gives CDR1 GTSNPN, CDR2 SVGIG (reference sequence). Trimming cost V 5 bases and J 6 bases; bases outside gene matches: 6. This CDR3 region has 13 residues. CDR3 sequence: CAWRGGVVNEQFF. As DNA, the CDR3 is TGTGCCTGGCGGGGGGGAGTCGTCAATGAGCAGTTCTTC.